The TCR beta chain described here comes from a study of T-cell memory formation after mild COVID-19 (dated by TCRdb to the early 2020s). Study-level background: TCR sequence clusters from the two donors were largely donor specific. In a couple of donors, T-cell clones that expanded and contracted after mild COVID-19 were followed by sequencing TCRalpha and TCRbeta repertoires longitudinally. The cohort comprised two young, previously healthy adult volunteers, one female and one male. General conclusions and limits of the study: Some responding clones were detected in pre-infection memory, suggesting pre-existing cross-reactive memory T cells joined the SARS-CoV-2 response. Whether the second-wave clones peaking on day 37 were SARS-CoV-2 specific was not confirmed. Only a couple of mild cases were covered by the study, and larger cohorts that include severe cases with pre-infection samples were considered necessary. From day 15 to 85, contracting clones showed balanced CD4/CD8 phenotypes, whereas a second wave of clones that expanded from day 15 to 37 leaned towards CD4+. Contracting CD4+ clones turned up mainly in the CM and EM memory subsets, whereas EMRA was where CD8+ clones were enriched.

PBMCs were isolated by Ficoll-Paque density gradient centrifugation. This clonotype was seen only a few times. The antigen this receptor binds is unknown. No much larger clone is present one base from it, and per-base qualities are unavailable. The germline ends are 13 bases apart after V is trimmed by 6 bases and J by 1 base. The germline V gene supplies CDR1 SGHRS and CDR2 YFSETQ. Including cysteine and phenylalanine, the CDR3 has 14 amino acids. The sequence is cut down to CDR3 DNA, 42 bases in frame from base 1. The reads were generated on an Illumina NovaSeq 6000. TCRalpha and TCRbeta cDNA libraries were built by 5'RACE with constant-segment primers, adding sample barcodes and unique molecular identifiers. RNA was extracted from every sample with Trizol reagent. The libraries were amplified in two PCR steps, and the second step added a second sample barcode and Illumina TruSeq adapters. Libraries were sequenced on an Illumina NovaSeq with 2 x 150 bp paired-end reads. In the paper's pipeline: The reads were demultiplexed and collapsed into UMI-guided consensus sequences using migec v1.2.7. Using mixcr v2.1.11, UMI consensuses were aligned to TRA and TRB V and J templates and then assembled into clonotypes. Clonotypes were classified as expanded or contracted when called significant by both edgeR and NoisET, with noise models trained on biological replicates. edgeR calls used a false discovery rate-adjusted p below 0.01 and a log2 fold-change threshold of 1. As an exploratory analysis of dynamics, PCA with hierarchical clustering was applied to max-normalized trajectories of the 1000 most abundant clonotypes. The CD4 or CD8 phenotype of responding clones was assigned using the separately sequenced CD4+ and CD8+ repertoires. The raw public reads went through TCRdb reprocessing: fastp at Q25, MiXCR clone calling, in-frame beta chains kept. Records with the same CDR3 protein are collapsed into one entry carrying the most frequent genes and DNA. TCRdb, rather than the study authors, made the V and J calls. Present in this sample are some 450,000 distinct CDR3 sequences, 20% of which were seen just once. The leading ten clones occupy 8.4% of the sample.

The V gene is TRBV5-1 and the J gene is TRBJ1-1; TRBD1 is a weak D gene call, 5 bases matching. The receptor comes from an adult woman who had mild COVID-19 (a few samples of this study predate the infection). The sample titles of this study are shuffled in the database, so cell type and time point are left out; the donor was told from shared clones. The sequencing input was PBMCs or a T cell subset sorted from them (not recorded which). CDR3 sequence: CASNEGSGNTEAFF. DNA sequence: TGCGCCAGCAACGAGGGGAGCGGGAACACTGAAGCTTTCTTT.